Detailed here is one T cell receptor (beta chain). This specimen comes from a study of metastatic and nonmetastatic thyroid tumors. There were no patients who had received any treatment before thyroid surgery. J gave up 5 bases and V 4 bases, and 5 bases lay outside the gene matches. The CDR3 has 14 residues. The germline V gene has CDR1 MNHNS and CDR2 SASEGT. TCRdb re-called the PCR reads via MiXCR. Found here are 25,000 to 30,000 clones, around 25% of them singletons; the top ten hold more than 14%. The chain links TRBV6-1 to TRBJ1-1, with 9 bases lining up with TRBD1. The receptor's source is a female donor with papillary thyroid cancer or a benign thyroid nodule (not recorded which). Some clones in this sample may be carry-over from other donors' samples. Sequenced: blood. The CDR3 reads CASSVTGGRTEAFF. The CDR3 DNA reads TGTGCCAGCAGTGTTACAGGGGGCCGGACTGAAGCTTTCTTT.